The 17 T cell receptor beta chains reported below all come from one sample, sequenced in a study of blood T cell repertoires in COVID-19. TCRdb's table, derived via immunoSEQ multiplex PCR, lists solely in-frame clones and lacks some. The data contain about 25,000 clones, around 90% of them seen just once; the ten biggest clones take up approximately 8%. Material for sequencing was peripheral blood. The source is a man in his forties or fifties with active COVID-19.

The CDR3 DNA reads as TGTGCCAGTAGTTTTAGCGGGAGGGCGGGCACCGGGGAGCTGTTTTTT. Its protein product is CASSFSGRAGTGELFF. The chain links TRBV19 to TRBJ2-2; 11 positions match TRBD2. With V trimmed by 5 bases and J by 4 bases, 6 bases remained unmatched. Germline V lookup: CDR1 LNHDA, CDR2 SQIVND (reference sequence). The CDR3 runs 16 residues.

This chain links TRBV28 with TRBJ2-7, with D perhaps matching TRBD1 (5 bases). V was trimmed by 4 bases and J by 3 bases, leaving 13 bases between them. The CDR3 runs 14 residues. Germline V gene lookup returns CDR1 MDHEN and CDR2 SYDVKM. CDR3 protein: CASSSRQRYYEQYF. The CDR3 nucleotides are TGTGCCAGCAGTTCTAGACAGAGGTACTACGAGCAGTACTTC. Full variable domain (outside the CDR3, taken from reference TRBV28 and TRBJ2-7): DVKVTQSSRYLVKRTGEKVFLECVQDMDHENMFWYRQDPGLGLRLIYFSYDVKMKEKGDIPEGYSVSREKKERFSLILESASTNQTSMYLCASSSRQRYYEQYFGPGTRLTVT.

The CDR3 nucleotides read TGTGCCAGCAGCTCGGGACAGGGTGGTGAAAAACTGTTTTTT. This codes for CASSSGQGGEKLFF. The J gene is TRBJ1-4, the V gene TRBV5-5; the match to TRBD1 covers 9 bases. Trimming took 3 bases from V and 7 from J; bases not matched to a gene: 4. Per the germline V gene, CDR1 is SGHKS and CDR2 is YYEKEE (reference sequence). The CDR3 runs 14 residues. The whole variable domain, filled in from reference TRBV5-5 and TRBJ1-4, reads DAGVTQSPTHLIKTRGQQVTLRCSPISGHKSVSWYQQVLGQGPQFIFQYYEKEERGRGNFPDRFSARQFPNYSSELNVNALLLGDSALYLCASSSGQGGEKLFFGSGTQLSVL.

The V gene is TRBV6-2 or TRBV6-3, the J gene TRBJ1-1; 8 bases agree with TRBD1. The CDR3 loop spans 15 amino acids. Trimming took 2 bases from V and 5 from J; bases not matched to a gene: 7. The germline CDR1 and CDR2 sequences are MNHEY and SVGEGT. CDR3 in amino acids: CASSYRQGTWTEAFF. The DNA of the CDR3 is TGTGCCAGCAGTTACAGACAGGGGACTTGGACTGAAGCTTTCTTT.

This clone was observed a single time. This sequence joins TRBV10-2 and TRBJ1-2, with 10 bases that match TRBD1. CDR1 and CDR2 from the germline V gene are WSHSY and SAAADI. J was trimmed by 4 bases and V by 8 bases; bases with no gene match: 13. CDR3 length equals 16 residues. The CDR3 nucleotides read TGCGCCAGCCTCGGGACAGGGGTAGACCTTGTCTATGGCTACACCTTC. Protein: CASLGTGVDLVYGYTF.

The gene calls are TRBV2 and TRBJ1-5; D uncertain. The CDR3 covers 14 residues. The V and J ends lost 2 bases and 9 bases respectively, with 14 bases between them. CDR1 SNHLY and CDR2 FYNNEI come from the germline V gene. CDR3 in DNA: TGTGCCAGCAGTGAACGGAGAAACCAACGGCCCCAGCATTTT. Protein product: CASSERRNQRPQHF.

V usage is TRBV5-1 and J usage is TRBJ2-7; 7 nucleotides match TRBD1. Germline V gene sequence: CDR1 SGHRS, CDR2 YFSETQ. V shed 4 bases and J 7 bases; nucleotides not matched to a gene: 8. This CDR3 has 13 amino acids. The CDR3 DNA sequence: TGCGCCAGCAGCCTCAGGACAGGTAGGGAGCAGTACGTC. This translates into CASSLRTGREQYV.

The chain employs TRBV6-2 or TRBV6-3 and TRBJ2-5; the match to TRBD2 covers 14 bases. CDR3 length: 16 residues. The germline V gene has CDR1 MNHEY and CDR2 SVGEGT. J lost 7 bases, V lost 4 bases, and 8 bases had no gene match. The CDR3 nucleotides read TGTGCCAGCAGTTTCACTCGAGGGACTAGCGGGGGGACCCAGTACTTC. Translating gives CASSFTRGTSGGTQYF.

This chain uses TRBV5-1 with TRBJ1-6, with D possibly TRBD1 on 5 matching bases. The CDR3 consists of 19 residues. V was clipped by 2 bases and J by 0 bases, with 18 bases between them. Per germline, CDR1 SGHRS and CDR2 YFSETQ. The CDR3: CASSFFGTGRSSYNSPLHF. The CDR3 nucleotides read TGCGCCAGCAGCTTCTTCGGTACAGGCCGAAGCTCCTATAATTCACCCCTCCACTTT.

The chain recombines TRBV14 with TRBJ1-4; 7 bases line up with TRBD1. Losses at the gene ends were 1 base for V and 7 bases for J; bases not matched to a gene: 3. The CDR3 contains 14 residues. Germline lookup yields CDR1 SGHDN and CDR2 FVKESK. CDR3 sequence reads: CASSQAGGSEKLFF. Here the CDR3 DNA reads TGTGCCAGCAGCCAAGCAGGGGGGTCTGAAAAACTGTTTTTT.

The chain has TRBV10-3 and TRBJ2-1; 10 bases align to TRBD1. This CDR3 has 14 residues. V lost 6 bases, J lost 5 bases, and 4 bases stayed unmatched. Germline V lookup: CDR1 ENHRY, CDR2 SYGVKD. CDR3 in amino acids: CAISAGTGDNEQFF. The DNA for the CDR3 is TGTGCCATCAGCGCCGGGACAGGGGACAATGAGCAGTTCTTC.

The genes are TRBV11-2 and TRBJ2-5, with 8 bases identical to TRBD1. CDR1 and CDR2 (germline): SGHAT, FQNNGV. J gave up 0 bases and V 6 bases, and 9 bases lay outside the gene matches. The CDR3 loop spans 16 amino acids. The chain's CDR3 is CASRSGGTGYQETQYF. The CDR3 region has the DNA TGTGCCAGCAGATCAGGTGGGACAGGCTACCAAGAGACCCAGTACTTC.

The chain couples TRBV4-1 to TRBJ2-5; D gene unclear. Looked up from germline, CDR1 is MGHRA and CDR2 is YSYEKL. This CDR3 is built from 14 residues. The V end lost 4 bases, the J end lost 1 base, and 10 bases lay between the germline ends. CDR3 coding DNA: TGCGCCAGCAGCCCCCGGTTGGTCCAAGAGACCCAGTACTTC. Residues: CASSPRLVQETQYF.

This chain joins TRBV5-1 and TRBJ1-2; D unresolved. The CDR3 has 16 residues. V lost 2 bases and J lost 0, with 14 bases in between. The germline CDR1 and CDR2 sequences are SGHRS and YFSETQ. The CDR3 loop reads CASSLVPWPSNYGYTF. The DNA for the CDR3 is TGCGCCAGCAGCTTAGTGCCCTGGCCCTCTAACTATGGCTACACCTTC.

The chain couples TRBV3-1 (or the pseudogene TRBV3-2) to TRBJ2-7, with 8 bases fitting TRBD2. V shed 2 bases, J shed 2 bases, and the junction held 5 bases outside the gene matches. The CDR3 totals 15 residues. Germline V gene lookup returns CDR1 LGHDT and CDR2 YNNKEL (reference sequence). CDR3 region: CASSQIYGRAYEQYV. The CDR3 nucleotides are TGTGCCAGCAGCCAAATTTACGGGAGGGCCTACGAGCAGTACGTC.

The chain employs TRBV28 and TRBJ1-3; weak D call: TRBD1 (6 bases). CDR1 is MDHEN and CDR2 is SYDVKM in the germline V gene. The CDR3 is 14 residues long. The germline V and J ends were trimmed by 2 bases and 2 bases, with 7 bases remaining between them. CDR3 residues: CASSLQGTGNTIYF. The CDR3, as DNA: TGTGCCAGCAGTTTACAGGGGACTGGAAACACCATATATTTT.

This chain joins TRBV4-1 and TRBJ2-7; 9 bases agree with TRBD1. Germline CDR1 reads MGHRA; CDR2 reads YSYEKL. V was pared by 1 base and J by 0 bases, with 1 base of the junction left unmatched. The CDR3 contains 15 residues. The CDR3 region is CASSQATGGSYEQYF. The CDR3 nucleotides are TGCGCCAGCAGCCAAGCGACAGGGGGCTCCTACGAGCAGTACTTC.